A selection of T cell receptor beta chains follows, all from one sample in a study of blood T cell repertoires in COVID-19. The data were produced by immunoSEQ multiplex PCR, yet TCRdb's version contains in-frame clones alone and is incomplete. The sample includes some 250,000 clones, over 70% of them seen just once. The source material was peripheral blood. The origin of the receptors is a woman of 80 years or more with acute or convalescent COVID-19. Each CDR3 is given with its conserved first and last residue. The order of the fields is CDR3 length, clone size, D gene, V gene, J gene, CDR3 DNA, CDR3 protein. The D gene is left open where the match is weak. Clone sizes are given selectively: once, few, many, or a class where the clone is expanded.

>15|.|TRBD2|TRBV2|TRBJ2-3
TGTGCCAGCAGAGTTAGCGGGCTTAGCACAGATACGCAGTATTTT
CASRVSGLSTDTQYF
>13|.|TRBD1|TRBV12-3/TRBV12-4|TRBJ1-2
TGTGCCAGCATTCCACAGGGGGCGGGAGGCTACACCTTC
CASIPQGAGGYTF
>12|once|.|TRBV30|TRBJ2-5
TGTGCCTGGAGTAGCTCTTCGGAGACCCAGTACTTC
CAWSSSSETQYF
>13|few|.|TRBV19|TRBJ1-1
TGTGCCAGTAGTACCCCGGGTCGGACTGAAGCTTTCTTT
CASSTPGRTEAFF
>13|.|.|TRBV5-6|TRBJ2-7
TGTGCCAGCAGCTTGTTTCCTACCTACGAGCAGTACTTC
CASSLFPTYEQYF
>16|.|.|TRBV19|TRBJ1-5
TGTGCCAGTAGTATAGACGGAGTCCAACGTGCACAGCCCCAGCATTTT
CASSIDGVQRAQPQHF
>12|.|.|TRBV29-1|TRBJ1-2
TGCAGCGTTTACGGCAGGGGCAATGGCTACACCTTC
CSVYGRGNGYTF
>15|.|TRBD1|TRBV27|TRBJ2-7
TGTGCCAGCAGTTCTCTTCAGGGGGCGACTTACGAGCAGTACTTC
CASSSLQGATYEQYF
>14|.|TRBD1|TRBV6-1|TRBJ1-4
TGTGCCAGCAGTGACCGGGACAGGGGGCGAAAACTGTTTTTT
CASSDRDRGRKLFF
>15|.|TRBD1|TRBV20-1|TRBJ1-5
TGCAGTGCTAGTCGGGCAGGGGGTAGCAATCAGCCCCAGCATTTT
CSASRAGGSNQPQHF
>15|.|.|TRBV5-1|TRBJ2-5
TGCGCCAGCAGCTTGGTAGGGGCAGGCCAAGAGACCCAGTACTTC
CASSLVGAGQETQYF